Listed below are T cell receptor beta chains from one sample, sequenced in a study of cytomegalovirus exposure and HLA in healthy donors. Profiled with immunoSEQ multiplex PCR; TCRdb holds only in-frame clones, not every one. This sample carries 90,000 to 110,000 clones, over 12% of them seen once, and the ten largest clones take over 0.8%. The sample comprised PBMCs. These receptors all come from a female donor in good health and CMV-seronegative. Both conserved end residues are part of each CDR3. D genes are given only for firm matches. Part of the rows lack a size; the others show once, few, many or a class for expanded clones.

J gene	clone size	D gene	V gene	CDR3 protein	CDR3 DNA
TRBJ1-2	few	-	TRBV7-9	CASSFGVGYTF	TGTGCCAGCAGCTTCGGGGTAGGCTACACCTTC
TRBJ2-2	few	TRBD1	TRBV10-3	CAISTGGTGELFF	TGTGCCATCAGCACAGGGGGAACCGGGGAGCTGTTTTTT
TRBJ2-5	-	-	TRBV12-5	CASGLDTQETQYF	TGTGCTAGTGGTTTGGACACACAAGAGACCCAGTACTTC
TRBJ1-5	few	-	TRBV7-7	CASSLRTPAGGRRNQPQHF	TGTGCTAGCAGCCTCAGGACACCGGCGGGGGGCCGTCGGAATCAGCCCCAGCATTTT
TRBJ2-2	few	TRBD2	TRBV6-6	CASASGGNAGELFF	TGTGCCTCCGCTAGCGGAGGGAACGCCGGGGAGCTGTTTTTT
TRBJ2-2	-	TRBD2	TRBV4-3	CASSQDRGSGFTGELFF	TGCGCCAGCAGCCAAGATAGGGGTAGCGGGTTTACCGGGGAGCTGTTTTTT
TRBJ2-1	few	-	TRBV29-1	CSVDVTGSLNEQFF	TGCAGCGTTGATGTAACAGGGTCTCTCAATGAGCAGTTCTTC
TRBJ2-7	few	TRBD1	TRBV6-5	CASGDSYEQYF	TGTGCCAGCGGGGACAGCTACGAGCAGTACTTC
TRBJ1-2	few	-	TRBV5-6	CASSPHVGGRKWAYGYTF	TGTGCCAGCAGCCCTCACGTGGGGGGGAGAAAGTGGGCCTATGGCTACACCTTC
TRBJ2-3	few	TRBD2	TRBV7-9	CASGLAGVPDTQYF	TGTGCCAGCGGATTAGCGGGAGTCCCAGATACGCAGTATTTT
TRBJ2-1	few	-	TRBV15	CATSLMAGYNEQFF	TGTGCCACCAGCCTGATGGCAGGGTACAATGAGCAGTTCTTC
TRBJ2-3	-	TRBD2	TRBV18	CASSPIPAASGGTDTQYF	TGTGCCAGCTCACCTATCCCGGCGGCTAGCGGGGGCACAGATACGCAGTATTTT
TRBJ2-7	few	TRBD1	TRBV2	CASRLGQVNGEQYF	TGTGCCAGCCGATTGGGACAGGTCAACGGCGAGCAGTACTTC
TRBJ2-3	-	TRBD1	TRBV13	CASSLERMGQTTDTQYF	TGTGCCAGCAGCTTAGAGAGAATGGGACAGACCACAGATACGCAGTATTTT
TRBJ2-1	-	TRBD2	TRBV18	CASSRAGEANEQFF	TGTGCCAGCTCAAGAGCGGGGGAGGCAAATGAGCAGTTCTTC